The sequence of this TCR beta chain was determined in a study of cytomegalovirus exposure and HLA in healthy donors. PCR used 60 Vbeta primers and 13 Jbeta primers. The table came from immunoSEQ multiplex PCR; TCRdb's copy has only in-frame clones and leaves some out. The repertoire consists of 100,000 to 150,000 clones, with around 82% occurring once and the leading ten covering approximately 10%. Note on this clone: The antigen remains undetermined.

Notes on the study in general: The likely origin of a cluster of highly shared sequence variants was a sequencing artifact.

Sequencing was carried out using PBMCs. The source is a man aged 25-45 years in good health and CMV-seropositive.

The CDR3 spells CASTALGSVQFF. Written as DNA, the CDR3 is TGTGCCAGCACCGCCTTGGGGAGTGTGCAGTTCTTC. The chain recombines TRBV28 with TRBJ2-1, with D maybe TRBD2 (5 bases). Germline CDR1 reads MDHEN; CDR2 reads SYDVKM. This CDR3 contains 12 residues. The V end lost 7 bases, the J end lost 12 bases, and 16 bases lay between the germline ends. Together with reference TRBV28 and TRBJ2-1, the CDR3 gives the full variable domain: DVKVTQSSRYLVKRTGEKVFLECVQDMDHENMFWYRQDPGLGLRLIYFSYDVKMKEKGDIPEGYSVSREKKERFSLILESASTNQTSMYLCASTALGSVQFFGPGTRLTVL.